The text below deals with one T cell receptor beta chain. The antigen remains unidentified. The assay was immunoSEQ multiplex PCR, and TCRdb's table has in-frame clones only and misses some. The repertoire holds 130,000 or so clones, nearly 90% seen once, with 9.5% to 15% in the top ten. Germline values: CDR1 SGHRS, CDR2 YFSETQ. Trimming removed 3 bases at V and 7 bases at J, with 25 bases between. The CDR3 has 17 amino acids. The data belong to a study of radiation and T cells in renal cell carcinoma. Study-level information: Nephrectomy followed 15 Gy stereotactic body radiation by 4 weeks.

The time point here: baseline pretreatment blood. Treatment specified: 15 Gy SBRT to primary tumor, nephrectomy 4 weeks later. The tumor was a clear cell renal cell carcinoma. Study-wide results and caveats: In blood, top tumor clones expanded by 2 weeks, shrinking by 4.

The chain links TRBV5-1 to TRBJ1-2; D not resolved. Sequencing used blood, obtained from a patient whose treatment included radiotherapy and nephrectomy. The clonotype comes from a woman in her fifties or sixties with renal cell carcinoma. Written as DNA, the CDR3 is TGCGCCAGCAGCTCGCCCGACTCGACTCCCACGGCGCGTGGCTACACCTTC. This gives the protein CASSSPDSTPTARGYTF.